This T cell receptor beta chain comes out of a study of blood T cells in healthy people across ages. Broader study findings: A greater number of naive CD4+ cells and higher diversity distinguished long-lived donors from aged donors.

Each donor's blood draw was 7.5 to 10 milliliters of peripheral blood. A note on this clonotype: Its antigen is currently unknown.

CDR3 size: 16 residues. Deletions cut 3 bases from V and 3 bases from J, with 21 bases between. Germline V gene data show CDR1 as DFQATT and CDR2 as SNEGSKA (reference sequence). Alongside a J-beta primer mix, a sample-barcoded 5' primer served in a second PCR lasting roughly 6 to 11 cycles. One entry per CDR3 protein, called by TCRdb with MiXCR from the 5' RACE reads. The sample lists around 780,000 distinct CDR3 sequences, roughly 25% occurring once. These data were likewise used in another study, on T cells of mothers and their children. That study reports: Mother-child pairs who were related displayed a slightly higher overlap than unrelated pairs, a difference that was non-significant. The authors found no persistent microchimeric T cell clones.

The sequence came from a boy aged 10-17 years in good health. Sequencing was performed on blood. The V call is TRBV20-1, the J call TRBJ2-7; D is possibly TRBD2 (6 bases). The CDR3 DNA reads TGCAGTGCTAGGCTGTCTACCGGGACTCTCATCTACGAGCAGTACTTC. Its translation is CSARLSTGTLIYEQYF.